This T cell receptor beta chain was identified during a study of T cell responses to AZD1222 COVID-19 vaccine. Overall study results and limits: Only a handful of AZD1222 recipients were seropositive at baseline.

On this clone: Its antigen is unidentified.

V was clipped by 6 bases and J by 1 base, with 10 bases between them. The CDR3 extends over 13 amino acids. Germline CDR1 reads LNHDA; CDR2 reads SQIVND (reference sequence). Only in-frame clones appear in the TCRdb table, and some are missing; sequencing was by immunoSEQ multiplex PCR. Among approximately 110,000 clones listed, roughly 91% were seen once. The sample here was peripheral blood, taken on day 0 of AZD1222 vaccination. This chain joins TRBV19 and TRBJ2-7, with D possibly TRBD1 on 6 matching bases. The clonotype comes from an adult in good health. CDR3 residues: CASRTTGSYEQYF. CDR3 in DNA: TGTGCCAGTAGAACGACAGGTTCCTACGAGCAGTACTTC.